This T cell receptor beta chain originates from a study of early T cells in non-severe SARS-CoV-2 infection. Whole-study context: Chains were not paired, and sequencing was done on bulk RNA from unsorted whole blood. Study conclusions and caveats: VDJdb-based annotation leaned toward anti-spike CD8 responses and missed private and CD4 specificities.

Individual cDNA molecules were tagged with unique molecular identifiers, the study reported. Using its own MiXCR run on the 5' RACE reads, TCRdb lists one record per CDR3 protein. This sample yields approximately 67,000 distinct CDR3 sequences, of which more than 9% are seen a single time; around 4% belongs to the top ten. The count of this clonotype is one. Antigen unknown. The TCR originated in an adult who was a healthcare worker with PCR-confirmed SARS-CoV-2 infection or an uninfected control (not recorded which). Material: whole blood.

The DNA for the CDR3 is TGTGCCAGCAGAAAGTCAGACAGCTCCTACGAGCAGTACTTC. Translated: CASRKSDSSYEQYF. V and J are TRBV7-9 and TRBJ2-7; weak D call: TRBD1 (5 bases). V lost 6 bases and J lost 0, with 12 bases in between. The CDR3 loop spans 14 amino acids. CDR1 SEHNR and CDR2 FQNEAQ come from the germline V gene (reference sequence).